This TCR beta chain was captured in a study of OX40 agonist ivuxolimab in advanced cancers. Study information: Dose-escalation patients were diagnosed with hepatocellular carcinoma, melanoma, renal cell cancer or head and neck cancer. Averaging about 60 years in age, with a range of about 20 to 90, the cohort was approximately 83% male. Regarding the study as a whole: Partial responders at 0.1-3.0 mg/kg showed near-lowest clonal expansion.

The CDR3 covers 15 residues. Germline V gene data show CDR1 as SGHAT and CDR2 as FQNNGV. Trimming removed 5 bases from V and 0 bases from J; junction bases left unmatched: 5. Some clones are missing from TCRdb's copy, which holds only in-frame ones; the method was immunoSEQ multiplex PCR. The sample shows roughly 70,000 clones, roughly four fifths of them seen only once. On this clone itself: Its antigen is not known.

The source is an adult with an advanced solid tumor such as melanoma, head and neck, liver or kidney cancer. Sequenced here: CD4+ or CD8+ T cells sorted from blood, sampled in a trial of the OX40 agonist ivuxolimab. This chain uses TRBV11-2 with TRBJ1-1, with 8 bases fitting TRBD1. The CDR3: CASSPMTGVNTEAFF. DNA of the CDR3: TGTGCCAGCAGCCCAATGACAGGGGTGAACACTGAAGCTTTCTTT.